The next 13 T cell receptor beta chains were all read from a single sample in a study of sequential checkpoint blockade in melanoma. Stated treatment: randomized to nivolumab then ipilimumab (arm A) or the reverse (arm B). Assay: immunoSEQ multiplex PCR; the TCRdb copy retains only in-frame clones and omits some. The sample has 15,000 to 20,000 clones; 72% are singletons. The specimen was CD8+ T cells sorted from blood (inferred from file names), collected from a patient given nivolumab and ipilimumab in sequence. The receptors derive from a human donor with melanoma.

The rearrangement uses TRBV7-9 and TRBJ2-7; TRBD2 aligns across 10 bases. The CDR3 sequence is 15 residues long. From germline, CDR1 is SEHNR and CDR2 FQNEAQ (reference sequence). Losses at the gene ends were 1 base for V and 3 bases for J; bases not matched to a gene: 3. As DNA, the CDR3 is TGTGCCAGCAGCTTAGGGACTAGCGGAGGCTACGAGCAGTACTTC. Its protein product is CASSLGTSGGYEQYF.

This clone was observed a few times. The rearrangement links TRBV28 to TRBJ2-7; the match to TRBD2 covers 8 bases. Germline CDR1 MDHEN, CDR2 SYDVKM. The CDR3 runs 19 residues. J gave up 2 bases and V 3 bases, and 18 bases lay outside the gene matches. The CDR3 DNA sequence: TGTGCCAGCAGTTTCCTTCTTAGCGGGAACGCGAAAAGGACCTACGAGCAGTACTTC. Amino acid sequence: CASSFLLSGNAKRTYEQYF.

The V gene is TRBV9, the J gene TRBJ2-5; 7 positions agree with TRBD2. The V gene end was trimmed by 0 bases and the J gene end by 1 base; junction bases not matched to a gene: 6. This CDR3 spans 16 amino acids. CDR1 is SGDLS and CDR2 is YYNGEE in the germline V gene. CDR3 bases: TGTGCCAGCAGCGTAGATGGGGGGGACCCCCAAGAGACCCAGTACTTC. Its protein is CASSVDGGDPQETQYF. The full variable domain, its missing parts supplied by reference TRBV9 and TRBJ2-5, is DSGVTQTPKHLITATGQRVTLRCSPRSGDLSVYWYQQSLDQGLQFLIQYYNGEERAKGNILERFSAQQFPDLHSELNLSSLELGDSALYFCASSVDGGDPQETQYFGPGTRLLVL.

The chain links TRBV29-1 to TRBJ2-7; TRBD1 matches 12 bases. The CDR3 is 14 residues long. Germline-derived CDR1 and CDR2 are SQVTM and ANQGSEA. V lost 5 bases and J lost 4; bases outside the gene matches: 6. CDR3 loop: CSVFLGQGAYEQYF. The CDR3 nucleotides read TGCAGCGTTTTTCTGGGACAGGGGGCTTACGAGCAGTACTTC.

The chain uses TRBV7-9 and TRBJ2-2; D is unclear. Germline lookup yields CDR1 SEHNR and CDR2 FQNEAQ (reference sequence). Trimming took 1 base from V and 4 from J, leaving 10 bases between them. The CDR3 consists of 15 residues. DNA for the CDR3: TGTGCCAGCAGCTTAGTGCTAGGCGGCACCGGGGAGCTGTTTTTT. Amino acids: CASSLVLGGTGELFF.

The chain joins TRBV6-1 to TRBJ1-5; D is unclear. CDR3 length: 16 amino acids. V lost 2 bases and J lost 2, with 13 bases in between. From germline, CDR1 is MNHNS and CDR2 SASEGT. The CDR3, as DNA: TGTGCCAGCAGTGAATTGGGAGGGTGGGGCAATCAGCCCCAGCATTTT. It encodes CASSELGGWGNQPQHF.

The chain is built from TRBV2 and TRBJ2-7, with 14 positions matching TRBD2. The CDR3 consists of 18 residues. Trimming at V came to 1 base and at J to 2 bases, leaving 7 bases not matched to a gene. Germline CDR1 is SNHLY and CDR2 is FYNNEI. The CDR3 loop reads CASSEGGLAGVVTYEQYF. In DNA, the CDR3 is TGTGCCAGCAGTGAAGGGGGACTAGCGGGAGTCGTAACCTACGAGCAGTACTTC.

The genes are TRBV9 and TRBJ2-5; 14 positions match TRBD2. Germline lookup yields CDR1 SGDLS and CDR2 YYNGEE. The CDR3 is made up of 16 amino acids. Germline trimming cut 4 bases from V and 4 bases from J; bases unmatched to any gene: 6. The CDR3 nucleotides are TGTGCCAGCAGCTTGACTAGCGGGGGGGCCGGAGAGACCCAGTACTTC. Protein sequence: CASSLTSGGAGETQYF.

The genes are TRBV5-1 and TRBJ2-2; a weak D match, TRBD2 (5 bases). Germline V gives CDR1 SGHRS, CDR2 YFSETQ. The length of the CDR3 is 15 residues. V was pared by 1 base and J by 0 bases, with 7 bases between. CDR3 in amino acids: CASSLKLANTGELFF. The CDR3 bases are TGCGCCAGCAGCTTGAAACTAGCGAACACCGGGGAGCTGTTTTTT. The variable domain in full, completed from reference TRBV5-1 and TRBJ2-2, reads KAGVTQTPRYLIKTRGQQVTLSCSPISGHRSVSWYQQTPGQGLQFLFEYFSETQRNKGNFPGRFSGRQFSNSRSEMNVSTLELGDSALYLCASSLKLANTGELFFGEGSRLTVL.

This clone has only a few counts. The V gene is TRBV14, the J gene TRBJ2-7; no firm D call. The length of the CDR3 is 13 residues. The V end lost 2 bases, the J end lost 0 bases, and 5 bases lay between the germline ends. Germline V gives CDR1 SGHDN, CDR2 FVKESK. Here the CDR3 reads CASSQYSSYEQYF. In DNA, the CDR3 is TGTGCCAGCAGCCAATACAGCTCCTACGAGCAGTACTTC.

CDR3 DNA: TGTGCCAGCAGCTTTTCTCTTAACAATGAGCAGTTCTTC. This sequence encodes CASSFSLNNEQFF. The V call is TRBV7-6, the J call TRBJ2-1; D unclear. Trimming took 3 bases from V and 5 from J, leaving 8 bases between them. Germline V gene data show CDR1 as SGHVS and CDR2 as FNYEAQ. The CDR3 extends over 13 amino acids. The full variable domain, its missing parts supplied by reference TRBV7-6 and TRBJ2-1, is GAGVSQSPRYKVTKRGQDVALRCDPISGHVSLYWYRQALGQGPEFLTYFNYEAQQDKSGLPNDRFSAERPEGSISTLTIQRTEQRDSAMYRCASSFSLNNEQFFGPGTRLTVL.

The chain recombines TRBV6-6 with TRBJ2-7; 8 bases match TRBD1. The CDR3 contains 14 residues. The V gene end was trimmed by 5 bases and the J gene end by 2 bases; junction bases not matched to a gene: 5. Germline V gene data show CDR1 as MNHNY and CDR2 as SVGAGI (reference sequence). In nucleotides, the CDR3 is TGTGCCAGCAGTACAGGGGGTCCCCCCTACGAGCAGTACTTC. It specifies CASSTGGPPYEQYF.

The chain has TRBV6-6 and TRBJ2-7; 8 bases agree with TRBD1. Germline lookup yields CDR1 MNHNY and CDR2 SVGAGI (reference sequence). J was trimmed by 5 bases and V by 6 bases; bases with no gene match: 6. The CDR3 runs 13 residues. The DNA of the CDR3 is TGTGCCAGCAGAGGGGGACAGGTCCACGAGCAGTACTTC. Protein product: CASRGGQVHEQYF.